Each of the 31 T cell receptor beta chains below was sequenced from the same sample in a study of cytomegalovirus exposure and HLA in healthy donors (dated by TCRdb to between 2016 and 2019). Receptor amplification or capture employed the immunoSEQ multiplex PCR assay. A mixture of 60 forward primers for TCR Vbeta segments and 13 reverse primers for TCR Jbeta segments was used in the multiplex PCR. TCRdb provides this immuneACCESS table in a form limited to in-frame rearrangements. Some clones are lacking; in checked studies, under half of them reflect an unresolved V gene, and why the rest are absent is not known. This sample comprises about 150,000 clones, 80% to 85% of them detected only once. 0.38% of the sample is in the top ten clones. Input material: PBMCs. The receptors shown here come from a boy aged 2 to 9 in good health and CMV-seronegative.

The chain has TRBV9 and TRBJ1-3; a weak D match, TRBD1 (6 bases). This CDR3 spans 16 amino acids. Trimming stripped 3 bases from V and 0 bases from J, with 13 bases between. Germline lookup yields CDR1 SGDLS and CDR2 YYNGEE. CDR3 nucleotide sequence: TGTGCCAGCAGCGGGACAGCGAGTTACTCTGGAAACACCATATATTTT. It yields the protein CASSGTASYSGNTIYF.

The chain links TRBV5-4 to TRBJ2-1; TRBD2 aligns across 8 bases. This CDR3 region has 15 residues. Trimming at V came to 7 bases and at J to 7 bases, leaving 13 bases not matched to a gene. The germline V gene encodes CDR1 SGHNT and CDR2 YYREEE (reference sequence). The CDR3 reads CASGVGAGGMNEQFF. CDR3 DNA sequence: TGTGCCAGCGGGGTTGGGGCGGGAGGTATGAATGAGCAGTTCTTC.

This rearrangement joins TRBV19 to TRBJ1-2, with D possibly being TRBD1 (6 bases). CDR1 is LNHDA, CDR2 SQIVND, per germline (reference sequence). Deletions cut 3 bases from V and 2 bases from J, with 13 bases between. There are 15 residues in the CDR3. The CDR3 DNA is TGTGCCAGTAGTATTGTCAGGGGCGGCAACTATGGCTACACCTTC. This translates into CASSIVRGGNYGYTF. The full variable domain, in which reference TRBV19 and TRBJ1-2 provide the parts outside the CDR3, is DGGITQSPKYLFRKEGQNVTLSCEQNLNHDAMYWYRQDPGQGLRLIYYSQIVNDFQKGDIAEGYSVSREKKESFPLTVTSAQKNPTAFYLCASSIVRGGNYGYTFGSGTRLTVV.

The chain links TRBV30 to TRBJ1-1, with a possible D match to TRBD1 (5 bases). CDR3 length: 13 amino acids. Trimming cost V 0 bases and J 10 bases, with 15 bases left between them. Germline V gives CDR1 GTSNPN, CDR2 SVGIG (reference sequence). DNA of the CDR3: TGTGCCTGGAGTGTACGACACGCCCAGGGAGCTTTCTTT. Amino acids: CAWSVRHAQGAFF. Variable domain in full (rest from reference TRBV30 and TRBJ1-1): SQTIHQWPATLVQPVGSPLSLECTVEGTSNPNLYWYRQAAGRGLQLLFYSVGIGQISSEVPQNLSASRPQDRQFILSSKKLLLSDSGFYLCAWSVRHAQGAFFGQGTRLTVV.

V and J are TRBV6-1 and TRBJ2-7, with 7 bases aligning to TRBD1. V trimming: 2 bases; J trimming: 5 bases; junction bases outside the gene matches: 3. CDR1 and CDR2 (germline): MNHNS, SASEGT. CDR3 length: 13 amino acids. Here the CDR3 reads CASSERTGDEQYF. For the CDR3, the DNA is TGTGCCAGCAGTGAACGAACAGGGGACGAGCAGTACTTC.

This clone was found once. This chain connects TRBV13 to TRBJ2-3, with 9 bases fitting TRBD1. Per germline, CDR1 PRHDT and CDR2 FYEKMQ (reference sequence). J lost 4 bases, V lost 5 bases, and 10 bases had no gene match. The CDR3 is made up of 16 amino acids. DNA of the CDR3: TGTGCCAGCAGCCCCTATACGGGACAGGGATCAGATACGCAGTATTTT. Translation gives CASSPYTGQGSDTQYF.

The rearrangement uses TRBV6-1 and TRBJ1-5; D is undetermined. The V and J ends lost 5 bases and 2 bases respectively, with 13 bases between them. The CDR3 is made up of 15 amino acids. Germline values: CDR1 MNHNS, CDR2 SASEGT. CDR3 sequence reads: CASSQVRSGNQPQHF. The CDR3 region has the DNA TGTGCCAGCAGTCAAGTCCGATCGGGCAATCAGCCCCAGCATTTT.

The genes are TRBV19 and TRBJ2-7; TRBD1 matches at 7 bases. The CDR3 covers 13 residues. Germline CDR1 LNHDA, CDR2 SQIVND (reference sequence). Trimming at V came to 5 bases and at J to 6 bases, leaving 7 bases not matched to a gene. The CDR3 sequence: CASSPGQPLEQYF. Here the CDR3 DNA reads TGTGCCAGTAGTCCGGGACAGCCCCTCGAGCAGTACTTC.

The chain recombines TRBV7-9 with TRBJ1-4; 9 nucleotides align to TRBD1. This CDR3 contains 15 residues. The J segment lost 6 bases and the V segment lost 5 bases, leaving 7 bases of the junction unmatched. The germline V gene has CDR1 SEHNR and CDR2 FQNEAQ (reference sequence). CDR3 coding DNA: TGTGCCAGCAGCCATCCGGGACAGGGATATGAAAAACTGTTTTTT. This codes for CASSHPGQGYEKLFF.

The CDR3 nucleotides are TGTGCCAGCAGTTTATCGGGCAGGCGTACTGAAGCTTTCTTT. Protein: CASSLSGRRTEAFF. The V gene is TRBV27, the J gene TRBJ1-1; no firm D call. Trimming took off 0 bases at V and 5 bases at J, with 10 bases between the two ends. The CDR3 spans 14 residues. From germline, CDR1 is MNHEY and CDR2 SMNVEV (reference sequence).

V usage is TRBV5-1 and J usage is TRBJ2-1; possibly TRBD1 for D (5 bases). Germline V gene data show CDR1 as SGHRS and CDR2 as YFSETQ. The V end lost 0 bases, the J end lost 7 bases, and 14 bases lay between the germline ends. The CDR3 totals 15 residues. This CDR3 is CASSLGQPGWNEQFF. In DNA, the CDR3 is TGCGCCAGCAGCTTGGGACAGCCAGGGTGGAATGAGCAGTTCTTC. The whole variable domain, filled in from reference TRBV5-1 and TRBJ2-1, reads KAGVTQTPRYLIKTRGQQVTLSCSPISGHRSVSWYQQTPGQGLQFLFEYFSETQRNKGNFPGRFSGRQFSNSRSEMNVSTLELGDSALYLCASSLGQPGWNEQFFGPGTRLTVL.

The genes are TRBV2 and TRBJ2-7; 10 nucleotides align to TRBD1. In germline, CDR1 is SNHLY, CDR2 FYNNEI. The trim removed 6 bases at V and 2 bases at J, leaving 7 bases unmatched. CDR3 length: 15 amino acids. DNA of the CDR3: TGTGCCAGCAGCGAGACAGGGGGCTTCACCTACGAGCAGTACTTC. Translated: CASSETGGFTYEQYF.

This clone was detected only once. The rearrangement uses TRBV18 and TRBJ2-2, with TRBD2 identical over 10 bases. Trimming took 2 bases from V and 5 from J; bases not matched to a gene: 2. The CDR3 length is 15 residues. Germline CDR1 KGHSH, CDR2 LQKENI. The CDR3 coding sequence is TGTGCCAGCTCACCAAGGACTAGCGGTACCGGGGAGCTGTTTTTT. This codes for CASSPRTSGTGELFF.

This chain links TRBV2 with TRBJ2-3; 7 nucleotides match TRBD2. Germline values: CDR1 SNHLY, CDR2 FYNNEI. V trimming: 6 bases; J trimming: 6 bases; junction bases outside the gene matches: 6. The CDR3 runs to 13 residues. DNA for the CDR3: TGTGCCAGCAGGCGGGAGTCAAGGGATACGCAGTATTTT. Translating it yields CASRRESRDTQYF.

The chain links TRBV28 to TRBJ1-5; a weak D match, TRBD1 (6 bases). CDR3 length equals 17 residues. Germline CDR1 and CDR2: MDHEN and SYDVKM. Deletions cut 3 bases from V and 2 bases from J, with 17 bases between. CDR3 region: CASSFGSRGARNQPQHF. In DNA, the CDR3 is TGTGCCAGCAGTTTTGGCAGCAGGGGCGCCCGCAATCAGCCCCAGCATTTT.

The V and J genes are TRBV5-1 and TRBJ1-1; TRBD1 is a possible D gene (5 bases). The CDR3 is 17 residues long. Trimming took off 0 bases at V and 2 bases at J, with 17 bases between the two ends. The germline V gene encodes CDR1 SGHRS and CDR2 YFSETQ. CDR3 protein: CASSLARIGRDNTEAFF. The CDR3 bases are TGCGCCAGCAGCTTGGCCAGGATTGGCAGGGATAACACTGAAGCTTTCTTT.

This chain joins TRBV25-1 and TRBJ2-2, with a weak D call TRBD1 (6 bases). V was clipped by 7 bases and J by 5 bases, with 11 bases between them. The CDR3 loop spans 13 amino acids. Per germline, CDR1 MGHDK and CDR2 SYGVNS. CDR3 sequence (DNA): TGTGCCAGCACCAACAGGGAAACCGGGGAGCTGTTTTTT. It yields the protein CASTNRETGELFF.

The chain links TRBV7-2 to TRBJ1-1; possibly TRBD1 for D (5 bases). CDR3 length equals 17 residues. Trimming pared 2 bases from V and 0 bases from J, leaving 16 bases between. The germline V gene has CDR1 SGHTA and CDR2 FQGNSA. The CDR3 loop is CASSLTGSGPMNTEAFF. In DNA, the CDR3 is TGTGCCAGCAGCTTAACAGGTTCCGGGCCCATGAACACTGAAGCTTTCTTT.

The CDR3, as DNA: TGTGCCACTCATTACGGGAATAGCAATCAGCCCCAGCATTTT. It encodes CATHYGNSNQPQHF. This sequence joins TRBV19 and TRBJ1-5; D gene unclear. Germline CDR1 LNHDA, CDR2 SQIVND (reference sequence). V lost 10 bases, J lost 0 bases, and 13 bases lay in between. There are 14 residues in the CDR3.

V and J are TRBV19 and TRBJ2-1; TRBD1 matches 11 bases. There are 15 residues in the CDR3. The V gene end was trimmed by 6 bases and the J gene end by 8 bases; junction bases not matched to a gene: 9. Germline assignment: CDR1 LNHDA and CDR2 SQIVND (reference sequence). This CDR3 is CASRGTGGGWDEQFF. The CDR3 bases are TGTGCCAGTAGGGGGACAGGGGGTGGTTGGGATGAGCAGTTCTTC.

The V call is TRBV6-6, the J call TRBJ2-3, with TRBD2 identical over 12 bases. Losses at the gene ends were 4 bases for V and 5 bases for J; bases not matched to a gene: 7. The CDR3 length is 16 residues. Germline assignment: CDR1 MNHNY and CDR2 SVGAGI (reference sequence). CDR3 coding DNA: TGTGCCAGCAGTTTTCCGGGACTAGCGGGCGAAGATACGCAGTATTTT. Translated: CASSFPGLAGEDTQYF.

The gene calls are TRBV2 and TRBJ2-7; 9 nucleotides match TRBD1. CDR1 is SNHLY and CDR2 is FYNNEI in the germline V gene. The CDR3 has 13 amino acids. V dropped 9 bases and J dropped 2; count of bases not matched to a gene: 5. For the CDR3, the DNA is TGTGCCAGAAGACAGGGGGTTACCTACGAGCAGTACTTC. Encoded protein: CARRQGVTYEQYF.

This clone was detected once. The chain uses TRBV11-2 and TRBJ1-1; no definite D call. The germline V gene encodes CDR1 SGHAT and CDR2 FQNNGV. The CDR3 loop spans 14 amino acids. V lost 1 base, J lost 1 base, and 7 bases lay in between. Here the CDR3 DNA reads TGTGCCAGCAGCTTAGGAGAAAAGAACACTGAAGCTTTCTTT. This encodes CASSLGEKNTEAFF.

The genes are TRBV9 and TRBJ2-7, with D possibly TRBD2 on 6 matching bases. The CDR3 spans 14 residues. Trimming took off 0 bases at V and 3 bases at J, with 10 bases between the two ends. CDR1 is SGDLS, CDR2 YYNGEE, per germline. CDR3 in amino acids: CASSVAGGIYEQYF. The CDR3 bases are TGTGCCAGCAGCGTAGCCGGGGGTATCTACGAGCAGTACTTC.

V is TRBV19 and J is TRBJ1-3; no clear D. With 7 bases removed from V and 4 bases from J, the gap between germline ends came to 17 bases. The CDR3 extends over 15 amino acids. Germline values: CDR1 LNHDA, CDR2 SQIVND (reference sequence). The CDR3 is CASKRRPEAGNTIYF. Written as DNA, the CDR3 is TGTGCCAGTAAACGGCGACCCGAGGCGGGAAACACCATATATTTT.

The sample holds a few counts of this clone. J is TRBJ2-1 and V is TRBV7-9; D perhaps matches TRBD2 (6 bases). Germline lookup yields CDR1 SEHNR and CDR2 FQNEAQ (reference sequence). V lost 5 bases and J 6 bases, leaving 20 bases between the germline ends. The CDR3 loop spans 16 amino acids. CDR3 in amino acids: CASSAMGGPGINEQFF. The CDR3 region has the DNA TGTGCCAGCAGCGCTATGGGGGGTCCCGGGATCAATGAGCAGTTCTTC.

The chain uses TRBV5-1 and TRBJ2-7; 15 bases match TRBD2. CDR1 SGHRS and CDR2 YFSETQ come from the germline V gene. With 4 bases clipped from V and 7 bases from J, the junction kept 3 bases outside the gene matches. The length of the CDR3 is 14 residues. In DNA form, the CDR3 reads TGCGCCAGCAGCGAGGGGACTAGCGGGAGGGAGCAGTACTTC. Amino acid sequence: CASSEGTSGREQYF.

The chain links TRBV30 to TRBJ2-1; TRBD1 matches at 9 bases. Germline values: CDR1 GTSNPN, CDR2 SVGIG (reference sequence). CDR3 length: 14 amino acids. The trim removed 4 bases at V and 7 bases at J, leaving 8 bases unmatched. The CDR3 region is CAWMEDRGGNEQFF. The CDR3 bases are TGTGCCTGGATGGAGGACAGGGGCGGGAATGAGCAGTTCTTC.

J is TRBJ2-7 and V is TRBV30, with 12 bases that match TRBD1. CDR3 length: 14 residues. The trim removed 8 bases at V and 6 bases at J, leaving 11 bases unmatched. Germline V gene data show CDR1 as GTSNPN and CDR2 as SVGIG (reference sequence). The CDR3 loop is CALYPGQGASEQYF. For the CDR3, the DNA is TGTGCCCTATATCCGGGACAGGGGGCGAGCGAGCAGTACTTC.

This clone has only one observation. This chain uses TRBV12-5 with TRBJ2-7; 9 nucleotides align to TRBD2. J gave up 7 bases and V 0 bases, and 13 bases lay outside the gene matches. The CDR3 loop spans 17 amino acids. From germline, CDR1 is LGHNT and CDR2 FRNRAP. The CDR3 sequence: CASGLVLGGRAHWEQYF. DNA of the CDR3: TGTGCTAGTGGTTTGGTACTCGGCGGGAGGGCCCATTGGGAGCAGTACTTC.

This clone came up once. The chain is built from TRBV11-3 and TRBJ2-1; 9 positions agree with TRBD1. The length of the CDR3 is 13 residues. The germline V gene encodes CDR1 SGHNT and CDR2 YENEEA. The J segment lost 7 bases and the V segment lost 8 bases, leaving 6 bases of the junction unmatched. DNA for the CDR3: TGTGCCAGCGGGAGGACAGGGGTTAATGAGCAGTTCTTC. Encoded protein: CASGRTGVNEQFF.